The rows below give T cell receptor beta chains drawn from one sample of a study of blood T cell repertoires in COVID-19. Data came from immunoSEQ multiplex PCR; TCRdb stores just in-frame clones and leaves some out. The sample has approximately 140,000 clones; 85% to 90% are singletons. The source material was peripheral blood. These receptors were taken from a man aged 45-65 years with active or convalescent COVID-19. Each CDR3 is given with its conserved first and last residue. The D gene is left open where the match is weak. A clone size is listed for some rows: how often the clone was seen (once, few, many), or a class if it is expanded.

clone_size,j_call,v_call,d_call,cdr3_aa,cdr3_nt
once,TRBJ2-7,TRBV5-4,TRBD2,CASTQDAGAYEQYF,TGTGCCAGCACCCAGGACGCGGGAGCCTACGAGCAGTACTTC
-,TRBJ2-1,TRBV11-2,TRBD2,CASSSQPGGRAVEQFF,TGTGCCAGCAGCTCTCAACCTGGCGGGAGGGCCGTAGAGCAGTTCTTC
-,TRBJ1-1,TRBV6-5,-,CASPAGRLNTEAFF,TGTGCCAGCCCAGCGGGACGCCTGAACACTGAAGCTTTCTTT
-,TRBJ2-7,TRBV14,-,CASSQGVSYEQYF,TGTGCCAGCAGCCAAGGAGTGAGCTACGAGCAGTACTTC
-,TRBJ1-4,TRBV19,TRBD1,CASKGQGIEKLFF,TGTGCCAGTAAGGGACAGGGGATTGAAAAACTGTTTTTT
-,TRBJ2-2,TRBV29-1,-,CSAGHLNTGELFF,TGCAGCGCCGGACACTTAAACACCGGGGAGCTGTTTTTT
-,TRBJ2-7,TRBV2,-,CASEQSYEQYF,TGTGCCAGCGAACAGTCCTACGAGCAGTACTTC
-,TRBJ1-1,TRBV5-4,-,CASSPGGGRRWSNTEAFF,TGTGCCAGCAGCCCGGGGGGGGGAAGAAGGTGGTCGAACACTGAAGCTTTCTTT
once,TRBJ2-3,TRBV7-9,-,CASSRERTAKDTQYF,TGTGCCAGCAGCCGAGAGAGGACAGCTAAAGATACGCAGTATTTT
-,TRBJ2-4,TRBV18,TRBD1,CASSRRDSQNIQYF,TGTGCCAGCTCACGCAGGGACAGCCAAAACATTCAGTACTTC
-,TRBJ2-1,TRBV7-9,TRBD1,CASRGGQGIGLNEQFF,TGTGCCAGCAGAGGGGGACAGGGTATCGGGCTCAATGAGCAGTTCTTC
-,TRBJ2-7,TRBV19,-,CASSSTVSYEQYF,TGTGCCAGTAGTTCGACAGTTTCCTACGAGCAGTACTTC
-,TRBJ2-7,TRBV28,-,CASSHYEQYF,TGTGCCAGCAGTCACTACGAGCAGTACTTC
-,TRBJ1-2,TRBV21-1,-,CASTRAPDKERYTF,TGTGCCAGCACGAGGGCACCAGATAAGGAGCGCTACACCTTC
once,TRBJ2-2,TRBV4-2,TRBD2,CASSPKGRGNTGELFF,TGTGCCAGCAGCCCCAAGGGGAGGGGGAACACCGGGGAGCTGTTTTTT